Described below is a single TCR beta chain sequence and its context. Other DNA sequences in the same sample also yield this CDR3. How the authors handled the data: Reference gene primer amplification yielded estimated nucleated cell counts. The data were produced by immunoSEQ multiplex PCR, yet TCRdb's version contains in-frame clones alone and is incomplete. Clonal size and the V and J genes are those of that table, whereas D and trimming came from the DNA. The sample shows roughly 280,000 clones, approximately 88% of them seen only once. The length of the CDR3 is 16 residues. Trimming shortened V by 2 bases and J by 5 bases, and 18 bases separated the two germline ends. From germline, CDR1 is MNHEY and CDR2 SVGAGI. This sample was taken from a study of blood T cell repertoires in COVID-19. Study-level background: The study drew acute and convalescent COVID-19 samples from the United States, Italy and Spain. Nucleic acid was either cDNA or gDNA, and it came from T cells, B-cell-depleted T cells, or PBMCs.

Sequences were obtained from peripheral blood. V gene TRBV6-5 combines with J gene TRBJ1-2, with D possibly matching TRBD1 (6 bases). This TCR was sampled from a man aged 50 or older with acute or convalescent COVID-19. The CDR3 loop reads CASSYLRTGGGYGYTF. The CDR3 DNA reads as TGTGCCAGCAGTTACCTTCGGACGGGAGGGGGATATGGCTACACCTTC.